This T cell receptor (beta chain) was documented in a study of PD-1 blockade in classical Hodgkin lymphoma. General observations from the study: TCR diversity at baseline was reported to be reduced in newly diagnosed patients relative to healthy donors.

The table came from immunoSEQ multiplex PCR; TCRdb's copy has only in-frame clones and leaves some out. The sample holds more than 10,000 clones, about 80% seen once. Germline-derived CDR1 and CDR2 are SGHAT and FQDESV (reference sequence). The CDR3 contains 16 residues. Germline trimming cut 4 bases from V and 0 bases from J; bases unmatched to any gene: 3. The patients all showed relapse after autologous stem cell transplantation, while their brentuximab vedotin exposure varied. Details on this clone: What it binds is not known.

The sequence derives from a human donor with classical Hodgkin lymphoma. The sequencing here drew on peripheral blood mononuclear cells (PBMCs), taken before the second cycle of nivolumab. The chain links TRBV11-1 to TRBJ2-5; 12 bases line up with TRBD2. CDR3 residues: CASSSGTSGYQETQYF. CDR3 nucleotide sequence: TGTGCCAGCAGCTCAGGGACTAGCGGGTACCAAGAGACCCAGTACTTC. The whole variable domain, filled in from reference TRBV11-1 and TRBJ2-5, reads EAEVAQSPRYKITEKSQAVAFWCDPISGHATLYWYRQILGQGPELLVQFQDESVVDDSQLPKDRFSAERLKGVDSTLKIQPAELGDSAMYLCASSSGTSGYQETQYFGPGTRLLVL.